This T cell receptor (beta chain) stems from a study of CD8 T cells in Susac syndrome. Reverse transcription of roughly 0.45 to 1 ug RNA used random hexamers. TCRdb independently ran MiXCR on the immunoSEQ multiplex PCR reads; one entry per CDR3 protein. The data hold about 130,000 distinct CDR3 sequences, with about 93% observed a single time. The CDR3 has 14 amino acids. Trimming shortened V by 3 bases and J by 0 bases, and 6 bases separated the two germline ends. Germline lookup yields CDR1 MDHEN and CDR2 SYDVKM. Multiple sclerosis controls were treatment-naive patients with stable or active relapsing-remitting disease. Negative magnetic isolation gave CD8+ and CD4+ cells; FACS enriched CD8+ TEMRA.

The chain uses TRBV28 and TRBJ1-5; D is unclear. This receptor was obtained from a human donor with multiple sclerosis. The sequencing sample was made of CD8+ T cells from PBMCs. CDR3 nucleotides: TGTGCCAGCAGTTTTGGTGCTAGCAATCAGCCCCAGCATTTT. The encoded protein is CASSFGASNQPQHF.